These T cell receptor beta chains were read from a single sample in a study of T cell changes during pregnancy in multiple sclerosis. Produced via immunoSEQ multiplex PCR; TCRdb's table is partial and in-frame only. The sample lists 40,000 to 45,000 clones, 80% to 95% occurring once. Sequenced here: CD4+ T cells from peripheral blood mononuclear cells, sampled before pregnancy. These receptors all stem from a female donor with multiple sclerosis, enrolled in a pregnancy study. CDR3s include the opening cysteine and the closing phenylalanine or tryptophan. Each record gives: clone size, D gene, CDR3 length, V gene, J gene, CDR3 DNA, CDR3 protein. A D gene is named only where the DNA matches it firmly. Only some rows state a clone size, as once, few, many or a class for expanded clones.

abundance: NA; d_gene: TRBD1; len: 15; v_gene: TRBV6-5; j_gene: TRBJ2-1; CDR3nt: TGTGCCAGCAGACGGACAGGGAGCTCCTACAATGAGCAGTTCTTC; CDR3aa: CASRRTGSSYNEQFF
abundance: NA; d_gene: TRBD2; len: 16; v_gene: TRBV19; j_gene: TRBJ2-2; CDR3nt: TGTGCCAGTAGTATGGGGGGGTTGGCCAACACCGGGGAGCTGTTTTTT; CDR3aa: CASSMGGLANTGELFF
abundance: few; d_gene: TRBD1; len: 17; v_gene: TRBV4-2; j_gene: TRBJ1-1; CDR3nt: TGTGCCAGCAGCCCTTCGACAGGGTCAGTAGGGTTTGGTGAAGCTTTCTTT; CDR3aa: CASSPSTGSVGFGEAFF
abundance: NA; d_gene: NA; len: 16; v_gene: TRBV4-1; j_gene: TRBJ1-3; CDR3nt: TGCGCCAGCAGCCACCCCTTGGACAGCTCTGGAAACACCATATATTTT; CDR3aa: CASSHPLDSSGNTIYF
abundance: NA; d_gene: TRBD2; len: 17; v_gene: TRBV10-3; j_gene: TRBJ2-7; CDR3nt: TGTGCCATCAGTGAGTCTTTAGCGGGGGGCCCCGGTTGGGAGCAGTACTTC; CDR3aa: CAISESLAGGPGWEQYF
abundance: NA; d_gene: NA; len: 15; v_gene: TRBV6-5; j_gene: TRBJ2-7; CDR3nt: TGTGCCAGCAGCTTCAGCAGGGGGGCATCCTACGAGCAGTACTTC; CDR3aa: CASSFSRGASYEQYF
abundance: NA; d_gene: TRBD2; len: 16; v_gene: TRBV10-2; j_gene: TRBJ2-1; CDR3nt: TGCGCCAGCAGTAATATAGCGGGAGGAAGCTACAATGAGCAGTTCTTC; CDR3aa: CASSNIAGGSYNEQFF
abundance: NA; d_gene: TRBD1; len: 14; v_gene: TRBV28; j_gene: TRBJ2-1; CDR3nt: TGTGCCAGCAGGGGGGACAGGGTGTACAATGAGCAGTTCTTC; CDR3aa: CASRGDRVYNEQFF
abundance: NA; d_gene: NA; len: 16; v_gene: TRBV14; j_gene: TRBJ2-1; CDR3nt: TGTGCCAGCAGCCAAGGGGGAAGGGGCTCCTACAATGAGCAGTTCTTC; CDR3aa: CASSQGGRGSYNEQFF
abundance: few; d_gene: NA; len: 15; v_gene: TRBV5-5; j_gene: TRBJ1-5; CDR3nt: TGTGCCAGCAGCTCCGTGGCGGGCGGCAATCAGCCCCAGCATTTT; CDR3aa: CASSSVAGGNQPQHF
abundance: NA; d_gene: NA; len: 16; v_gene: TRBV7-9; j_gene: TRBJ1-2; CDR3nt: TGTGCCAGCAGCTTAGGATTAGCCGGTATGGTCTATGGCTACACCTTC; CDR3aa: CASSLGLAGMVYGYTF
abundance: few; d_gene: TRBD1; len: 15; v_gene: TRBV5-4; j_gene: TRBJ1-6; CDR3nt: TGTGCCAGCAGCGGAGGGACAGCTTATAATTCACCCCTCCACTTT; CDR3aa: CASSGGTAYNSPLHF
abundance: NA; d_gene: TRBD2; len: 13; v_gene: TRBV28; j_gene: TRBJ2-7; CDR3nt: TGTGCCAGCAGTCCCTCTCGACTAGCGGGAAACGACTTC; CDR3aa: CASSPSRLAGNDF
abundance: NA; d_gene: NA; len: 14; v_gene: TRBV19; j_gene: TRBJ2-4; CDR3nt: TGTGCCAGTGCAAGAAACCAGGGTTCGGACATTCAGTACTTC; CDR3aa: CASARNQGSDIQYF
abundance: NA; d_gene: TRBD1; len: 14; v_gene: TRBV5-1; j_gene: TRBJ1-2; CDR3nt: TGCGCCAGCAGCCAGGCAGGGGGCGCCTATGGCTACACCTTC; CDR3aa: CASSQAGGAYGYTF
abundance: NA; d_gene: NA; len: 11; v_gene: TRBV10-3; j_gene: TRBJ2-3; CDR3nt: TGTGCCATCAGTGAGTCACAGTCCCAGTATTTT; CDR3aa: CAISESQSQYF
abundance: NA; d_gene: TRBD2; len: 18; v_gene: TRBV23-1; j_gene: TRBJ2-7; CDR3nt: TGCGCCAGCAGTCAAGCTCTAGCGGGATCCGGCCACCCCTCCGAGCAGTACTTC; CDR3aa: CASSQALAGSGHPSEQYF
abundance: NA; d_gene: NA; len: 17; v_gene: TRBV7-9; j_gene: TRBJ1-1; CDR3nt: TGTGCCAGCAGCTCTAGCGGCCTAGGGGCCATGAACACTGAAGCTTTCTTT; CDR3aa: CASSSSGLGAMNTEAFF
abundance: NA; d_gene: NA; len: 15; v_gene: TRBV6-6; j_gene: TRBJ2-1; CDR3nt: TGTGCCAGCAGTTACTCGTTCGGGGGAGGCAATGAGCAGTTCTTC; CDR3aa: CASSYSFGGGNEQFF
abundance: NA; d_gene: NA; len: 13; v_gene: TRBV4-2; j_gene: TRBJ1-3; CDR3nt: TGTGCCAGCAGCCAAGACAGGGGAAACACCATATATTTT; CDR3aa: CASSQDRGNTIYF